This TCR beta chain was retrieved from a study of blood T cells in healthy people across ages. At the level of the study: Capture by template switching was about one barcoded beta molecule per two T cells.

Combining a sample-barcoded 5' primer with a J-beta primer mix, a second PCR ran for roughly 7 to 11 cycles. The template-switch adaptor, which had 12 random nucleotides, put a tag on each cDNA molecule. TCRdb redid the calling of the 5' RACE reads with MiXCR, one entry per CDR3 protein. The sample shows around 1,000,000 distinct CDR3 sequences, approximately 25% of them seen only once. This clonotype has a handful of counts. These records were also assigned to another study, of T cells of mothers and their children. That paper states: No persistent microchimeric T cell clones were detected.

The specimen was blood. The sequence was obtained from a girl aged 2-10 years in good health.

CDR3 amino acids: CATPRDTYEQYF. The CDR3 nucleotides are TGTGCCACCCCCAGGGACACCTACGAGCAGTACTTC. This chain joins TRBV6-2 or TRBV6-3 and TRBJ2-7; the D gene is possibly TRBD1 (6 bases). In germline, CDR1 is MNHEY, CDR2 SVGEGT. Trimming took off 10 bases at V and 2 bases at J, with 12 bases between the two ends. There are 12 residues in the CDR3.